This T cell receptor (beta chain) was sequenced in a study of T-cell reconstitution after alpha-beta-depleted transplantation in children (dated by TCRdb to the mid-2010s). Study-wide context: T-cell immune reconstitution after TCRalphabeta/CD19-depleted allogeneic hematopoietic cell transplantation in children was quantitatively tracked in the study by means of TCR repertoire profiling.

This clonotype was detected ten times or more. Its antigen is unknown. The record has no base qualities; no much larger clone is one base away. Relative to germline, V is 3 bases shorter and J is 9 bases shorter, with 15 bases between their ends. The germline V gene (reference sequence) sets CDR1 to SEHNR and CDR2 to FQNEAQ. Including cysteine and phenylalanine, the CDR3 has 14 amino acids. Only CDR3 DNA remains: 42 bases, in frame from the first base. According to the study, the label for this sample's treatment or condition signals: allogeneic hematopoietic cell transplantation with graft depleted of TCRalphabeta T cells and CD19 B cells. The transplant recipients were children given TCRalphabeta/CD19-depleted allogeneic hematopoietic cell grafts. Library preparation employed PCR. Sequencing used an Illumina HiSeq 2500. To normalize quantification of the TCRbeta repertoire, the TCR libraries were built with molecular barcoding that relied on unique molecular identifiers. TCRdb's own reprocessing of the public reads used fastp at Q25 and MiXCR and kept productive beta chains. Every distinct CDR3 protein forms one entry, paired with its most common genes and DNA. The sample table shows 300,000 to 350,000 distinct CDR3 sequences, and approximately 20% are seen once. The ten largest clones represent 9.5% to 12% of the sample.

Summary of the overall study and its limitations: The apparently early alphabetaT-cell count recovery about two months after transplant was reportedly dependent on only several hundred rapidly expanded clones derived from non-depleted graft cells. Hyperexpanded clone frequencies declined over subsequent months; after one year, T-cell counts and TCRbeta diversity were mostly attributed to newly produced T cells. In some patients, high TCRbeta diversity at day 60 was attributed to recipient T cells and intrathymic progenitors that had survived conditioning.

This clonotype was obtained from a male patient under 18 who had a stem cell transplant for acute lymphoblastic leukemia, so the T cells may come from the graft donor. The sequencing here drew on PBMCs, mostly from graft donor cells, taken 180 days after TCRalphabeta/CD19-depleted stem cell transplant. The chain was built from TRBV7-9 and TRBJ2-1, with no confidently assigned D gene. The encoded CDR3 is CASSFSFSSREQFF. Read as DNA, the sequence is TGTGCCAGCAGCTTTAGTTTTAGCAGTCGTGAGCAGTTCTTC.